This passage covers 17 T cell receptor beta chains from one sample sequenced in a study of OX40 agonist ivuxolimab in advanced cancers. Library preparation employed the immunoSEQ multiplex PCR assay. TCRdb mirrors the immuneACCESS table, restricted to in-frame sequences. Some clones are absent from its copies; in checked studies, under half trace to an unresolved V gene, and the reason for the others is unknown. The sample includes roughly 60,000 clones, with 84% observed a single time. The ten largest clones add up to around 2.1% of the sample. This material consisted of CD4+ or CD8+ T cells sorted from blood, taken in a trial of the OX40 agonist ivuxolimab. The receptors here all came from an adult with an advanced solid tumor such as melanoma, head and neck, liver or kidney cancer.

The rearrangement joins TRBV2 to TRBJ1-3; D is unresolved. Germline CDR1 reads SNHLY; CDR2 reads FYNNEI. Trimming stripped 7 bases from V and 3 bases from J, with 16 bases between. The CDR3 extends over 15 amino acids. The CDR3 loop is CASTSSRWLGNTIYF. The CDR3 bases are TGTGCCAGCACCTCTTCTAGGTGGCTTGGAAACACCATATATTTT.

The genes are TRBV14 and TRBJ2-1; 10 nucleotides agree with TRBD1. The CDR3 loop spans 13 amino acids. Looked up from germline, CDR1 is SGHDN and CDR2 is FVKESK. V shed 4 bases, J shed 8 bases, and the junction held 2 bases outside the gene matches. In DNA, the CDR3 is TGTGCCAGCAGCCGACAGGGGGCGTATGAGCAGTTCTTC. It translates to CASSRQGAYEQFF.

The CDR3 DNA sequence: TGTGCCAGCACCCTCCGGGAGACAGAGACCCAGTACTTC. It is translated as CASTLRETETQYF. The J gene is TRBJ2-5, the V gene TRBV2; perhaps TRBD2 as D (6 bases). This CDR3 spans 13 amino acids. The V end was cut by 7 bases, the J end by 4 bases, with 13 bases between. Germline V CDR1 and CDR2: SNHLY, FYNNEI.

This clone has only one observation. V is TRBV5-1 and J is TRBJ2-7, with TRBD1 matching 9 bases. The CDR3 length is 14 residues. Trimming removed 0 bases from V and 6 bases from J; junction bases left unmatched: 4. Germline CDR1 reads SGHRS; CDR2 reads YFSETQ. CDR3 amino acids: CASSLDADRGEQYF. CDR3 sequence (DNA): TGCGCCAGCAGCTTGGATGCGGACAGGGGCGAGCAGTACTTC.

The chain employs TRBV10-1 and TRBJ2-2; D tentatively reads TRBD1 or TRBD2 (6 bases each). This CDR3 is built from 14 residues. V lost 9 bases to trimming and J lost 4 bases, with 15 bases between them. CDR1 WNHNN and CDR2 SYGVQD come from the germline V gene (reference sequence). The CDR3: CARMLQGLTGELFF. The DNA of the CDR3 is TGCGCCAGGATGCTACAGGGACTCACCGGGGAGCTGTTTTTT.

This clone was counted a single time. The chain employs TRBV19 and TRBJ2-6; D is uncertain. Trimming took off 5 bases at V and 0 bases at J, with 8 bases between the two ends. The CDR3 length is 15 residues. Looked up from germline, CDR1 is LNHDA and CDR2 is SQIVND (reference sequence). As DNA, the CDR3 is TGTGCCAGTAGTCCCGGACGCTCTGGGGCCAACGTCCTGACTTTC. Protein product: CASSPGRSGANVLTF.

The CDR3 DNA is TGTGCCAGCAGCCCGGCGGGGGGGGCCTATGGCTACACCTTC. Residues: CASSPAGGAYGYTF. The chain is built from TRBV5-4 and TRBJ1-2, with a weak D call TRBD1 (6 bases). Germline V CDR1 and CDR2: SGHNT, YYREEE (reference sequence). This CDR3 spans 14 amino acids. V lost 4 bases, J lost 4 bases, and 14 bases lay in between.

This chain joins TRBV9 and TRBJ2-1; TRBD2 aligns across 8 bases. Unmatched junction bases numbered 14, after V lost 1 base and J lost 5 bases. The V gene's germline CDR1 is SGDLS and CDR2 YYNGEE. The CDR3 has 18 amino acids. CDR3: CASSVTSGGRRIHNEQFF. The DNA of the CDR3 is TGTGCCAGCAGCGTAACCAGCGGGGGCCGAAGAATCCACAATGAGCAGTTCTTC.

This chain connects TRBV5-1 to TRBJ2-2; TRBD2 matches 12 bases. The junction had 6 bases not matched to a gene; V was cut back by 8 bases and J by 4 bases. Looked up from germline, CDR1 is SGHRS and CDR2 is YFSETQ. CDR3 size: 15 residues. The DNA of the CDR3 is TGCGCCAGTAAACTAGCGGGAGGCAGCACCGGGGAGCTGTTTTTT. This translates into CASKLAGGSTGELFF. The full variable domain, in which reference TRBV5-1 and TRBJ2-2 provide the parts outside the CDR3, is KAGVTQTPRYLIKTRGQQVTLSCSPISGHRSVSWYQQTPGQGLQFLFEYFSETQRNKGNFPGRFSGRQFSNSRSEMNVSTLELGDSALYLCASKLAGGSTGELFFGEGSRLTVL.

The V and J genes are TRBV4-2 and TRBJ2-7; 9 nucleotides match TRBD1. The trim removed 4 bases at V and 4 bases at J, leaving 5 bases unmatched. Germline V gene lookup returns CDR1 LGHNA and CDR2 YNFKEQ. The CDR3 runs to 14 residues. The CDR3 spells CASSPRQGEYEQYF. The CDR3 DNA reads TGTGCCAGCAGCCCCCGACAGGGGGAATACGAGCAGTACTTC.

The rearrangement joins TRBV6-1 to TRBJ1-5, with a tentative D call TRBD1 (5 bases). The ends were cut back, 3 bases at V and 6 bases at J, with 15 bases in the middle. CDR1 is MNHNS and CDR2 is SASEGT in the germline V gene. This CDR3 has 15 amino acids. The CDR3, as DNA: TGTGCCAGCAGTGACGTCGGAGGGGACGCTCAGCCCCAGCATTTT. Protein sequence: CASSDVGGDAQPQHF.

This clone was recorded a few times. This chain joins TRBV6-5 and TRBJ1-2; 9 nucleotides match TRBD1. Germline-derived CDR1 and CDR2 are MNHEY and SVGAGI. CDR3 size: 13 residues. The trim removed 3 bases at V and 7 bases at J, leaving 3 bases unmatched. The CDR3 here is CASSYGTGSGYTF. The CDR3 DNA sequence: TGTGCCAGCAGTTATGGGACAGGGTCTGGCTACACCTTC.

Only a few counts were recorded for this clone. The J gene is TRBJ1-5, the V gene TRBV21-1. TRBV21-1 is a known pseudogene. This CDR3 region has 16 residues. The CDR3 bases are TGTGCCAGCAGCCCCCATGAAAAGGCTTTTAATCAGCCCCAGCATTTT. Its translation is CASSPHEKAFNQPQHF.

The chain couples TRBV4-1 to TRBJ1-1; maybe TRBD1 (5 bases). The germline V and J ends were trimmed by 2 bases and 1 base, with 17 bases remaining between them. The length of the CDR3 is 17 residues. Germline CDR1 MGHRA, CDR2 YSYEKL. In DNA, the CDR3 is TGCGCCAGCAGCCAAAAGAGACTTGGGGGGAGGAACACTGAAGCTTTCTTT. Translation: CASSQKRLGGRNTEAFF.

The chain combines TRBV7-3 with TRBJ2-2, with TRBD2 as a possible D gene (5 bases). The ends were cut back, 4 bases at V and 5 bases at J, with 14 bases in the middle. CDR3 size: 15 residues. The germline V gene encodes CDR1 SGHTA and CDR2 FQGTGA. The CDR3 sequence: CASSSEGMGTGELFF. CDR3 DNA: TGTGCCAGCAGCTCCGAGGGAATGGGGACCGGGGAGCTGTTTTTT.

V is TRBV28 and J is TRBJ2-1; the D is unclear. The CDR3 sequence is 13 residues long. Germline-derived CDR1 and CDR2 are MDHEN and SYDVKM. Trimming shortened V by 5 bases and J by 3 bases, and 8 bases separated the two germline ends. The CDR3 DNA is TGTGCCAGCAGTCTCCTAAACTACAATGAGCAGTTCTTC. It specifies CASSLLNYNEQFF.

The gene calls are TRBV6-5 and TRBJ2-1; 8 bases agree with TRBD1. This CDR3 is built from 16 residues. V dropped 4 bases and J dropped 5; count of bases not matched to a gene: 10. Germline V gene data show CDR1 as MNHEY and CDR2 as SVGAGI. CDR3 amino acids: CASSSGQGGGNNEQFF. The CDR3 DNA sequence: TGTGCCAGCAGTTCCGGACAGGGTGGGGGAAACAATGAGCAGTTCTTC.